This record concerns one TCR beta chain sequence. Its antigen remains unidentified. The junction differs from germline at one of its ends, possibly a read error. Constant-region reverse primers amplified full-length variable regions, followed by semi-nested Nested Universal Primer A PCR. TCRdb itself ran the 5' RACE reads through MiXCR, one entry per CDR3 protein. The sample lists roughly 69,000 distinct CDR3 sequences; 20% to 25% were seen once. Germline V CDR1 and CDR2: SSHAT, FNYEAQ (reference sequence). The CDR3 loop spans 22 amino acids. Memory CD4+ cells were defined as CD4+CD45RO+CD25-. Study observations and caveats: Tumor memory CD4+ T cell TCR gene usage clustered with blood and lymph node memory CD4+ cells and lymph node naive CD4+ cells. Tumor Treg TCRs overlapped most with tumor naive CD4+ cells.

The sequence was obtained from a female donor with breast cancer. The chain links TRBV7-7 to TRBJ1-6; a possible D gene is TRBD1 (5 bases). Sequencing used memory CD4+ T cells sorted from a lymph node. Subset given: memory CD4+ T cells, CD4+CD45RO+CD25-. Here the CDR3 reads CASSPECGVFDRISSYNSPLHF. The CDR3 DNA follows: TGTGCTAGCAGCCCTGAATGCGGTGTTTTTGACAGAATCAGCTCCTATAATTCACCCCTCCACTTT.